The 13 T cell receptor beta chains below were found in one sample sequenced in a study of shared clonotypes between healthy human individuals. TCRdb keeps only in-frame clones here, not all; method: immunoSEQ multiplex PCR. In the table there are about 2.3 million clones, just under 95% of which are singletons. Sequencing was done on a sample of naive CD4+ T cells from PBMCs. Subset denoted: CD45RA+ positively selected. The source is a man between 18 and 35 years old in good health. Some clones in this sample may be carry-over from other donors' samples.

A remark on this clone: Additional DNA sequences in this sample encode the identical CDR3. V gene TRBV7-9 combines with J gene TRBJ1-4; 7 bases align to TRBD1. This CDR3 is 13 amino acids long. Germline V lookup: CDR1 SEHNR, CDR2 FQNEAQ (reference sequence). V gave up 5 bases and J gave up 5 bases; unmatched junction bases: 2. The CDR3 coding sequence is TGTGCCAGCAGCCCGGGACAGAATGAAAAACTGTTTTTT. This codes for CASSPGQNEKLFF.

The chain recombines TRBV6-1 with TRBJ1-4; D ambiguous. Trimming shortened V by 8 bases and J by 0 bases, and 10 bases separated the two germline ends. Looked up from germline, CDR1 is MNHNS and CDR2 is SASEGT. CDR3 length: 14 residues. As DNA, the CDR3 is TGTGCCAGCCGAAAAGTCGCAACTAATGAAAAACTGTTTTTT. Protein: CASRKVATNEKLFF.

This chain uses TRBV19 with TRBJ2-3; D could derive from TRBD1 or TRBD2 (5 bases each). The CDR3 is 19 residues long. Germline values: CDR1 LNHDA, CDR2 SQIVND (reference sequence). Trimming shortened V by 6 bases and J by 6 bases, and 31 bases separated the two germline ends. The CDR3 sequence: CASSLSASWGSSWPDTQYF. The CDR3 DNA sequence: TGTGCCAGTAGCCTAAGCGCCTCTTGGGGGTCAAGCTGGCCGGATACGCAGTATTTT.

The rearrangement uses TRBV30 and TRBJ2-1; the match to TRBD2 covers 11 bases. CDR1 is GTSNPN and CDR2 is SVGIG in the germline V gene (reference sequence). This CDR3 is 16 amino acids long. Germline trimming cut 2 bases from V and 7 bases from J; bases unmatched to any gene: 10. The CDR3 coding sequence is TGTGCCTGGAGTCGCCCCAGACTAGCGGGAAAGAATGAGCAGTTCTTC. Residues: CAWSRPRLAGKNEQFF.

The chain carries TRBV29-1 and TRBJ1-3; D gene ambiguous. V lost 6 bases, J lost 4 bases, and 13 bases lay in between. The CDR3 spans 13 residues. Germline CDR1 and CDR2: SQVTM and ANQGSEA. The CDR3 DNA is TGCAGCGTGGGGTCGTTGGACGGAAACACCATATATTTT. Encoded protein: CSVGSLDGNTIYF.

The genes are TRBV29-1 and TRBJ1-2, with TRBD1 as a possible D gene (6 bases). The V and J ends lost 1 base and 5 bases respectively, with 17 bases between them. CDR1 SQVTM and CDR2 ANQGSEA come from the germline V gene. This CDR3 is 15 amino acids long. This CDR3 reads CSVEGGNREGYGYTF. For the CDR3, the DNA is TGCAGCGTTGAAGGGGGTAACAGGGAGGGGTATGGCTACACCTTC.

The rearrangement links TRBV14 to TRBJ2-3; tentatively, D is TRBD2 (5 bases). The CDR3 extends over 14 amino acids. Germline loops: CDR1 SGHDN, CDR2 FVKESK. V dropped 7 bases and J dropped 5 bases, with 16 bases sitting between them. CDR3 protein: CASKEAAAGDTQYF. CDR3 in DNA: TGTGCCAGCAAGGAGGCCGCGGCCGGAGATACGCAGTATTTT.

The chain carries TRBV9 and TRBJ2-2; D tentatively fits TRBD1 or TRBD2 (5 bases each). Per the germline V gene, CDR1 is SGDLS and CDR2 is YYNGEE. V was trimmed by 3 bases and J by 7 bases, leaving 19 bases between them. The CDR3 totals 16 residues. CDR3 sequence reads: CASSATGTLGDGELFF. The CDR3 DNA is TGTGCCAGCAGCGCCACCGGGACCCTCGGGGACGGGGAGCTGTTTTTT.

This chain connects TRBV5-6 to TRBJ1-1; D not resolved. Germline V CDR1 and CDR2: SGHDT, YYEEEE. Deletions cut 0 bases from V and 3 bases from J, with 9 bases between. This CDR3 region has 14 residues. CDR3 sequence reads: CASSLEAGYTEAFF. DNA for the CDR3: TGTGCCAGCAGCTTGGAAGCGGGGTACACTGAAGCTTTCTTT.

The chain links TRBV28 to TRBJ2-7; a possible D gene is TRBD1 (6 bases). Germline loops: CDR1 MDHEN, CDR2 SYDVKM. CDR3 size: 13 residues. Trimming pared 8 bases from V and 5 bases from J, leaving 16 bases between. This CDR3 is CASSRDIMNEQYF. CDR3 nucleotide sequence: TGTGCCAGCTCCCGGGACATCATGAACGAGCAGTACTTC.

This CDR3 reads CSFSSDRQNEQYF. CDR3 sequence (DNA): TGCAGCTTCAGCTCGGACAGGCAGAACGAGCAGTACTTC. V gene TRBV29-1 combines with J gene TRBJ2-7, with 7 bases that match TRBD1. The V gene end was trimmed by 8 bases and the J gene end by 5 bases; junction bases not matched to a gene: 12. The CDR3 has 13 residues. Germline CDR1 SQVTM, CDR2 ANQGSEA.

Turning to this clone: The sample carries other DNA sequences with the same CDR3. The rearrangement links TRBV20-1 to TRBJ1-1, with D maybe TRBD1 (6 bases). This CDR3 region has 11 residues. V lost 4 bases, J lost 4 bases, and 7 bases lay in between. Germline assignment: CDR1 DFQATT and CDR2 SNEGSKA (reference sequence). CDR3: CSATRGTEAFF. The CDR3 DNA reads TGCAGTGCTACCAGGGGCACTGAAGCTTTCTTT.

DNA of the CDR3: TGTGCCAGCAGCTTCATTCATACGGGAGGGCTGCCGGATGAGCAGTTCTTC. Amino acid sequence: CASSFIHTGGLPDEQFF. The rearrangement uses TRBV5-4 and TRBJ2-1; 8 bases are shared with TRBD2. V shed 2 bases and J 8 bases; nucleotides not matched to a gene: 15. Looked up from germline, CDR1 is SGHNT and CDR2 is YYREEE (reference sequence). The length of the CDR3 is 17 residues.